This T cell receptor (beta chain) was recorded in a study of blood T cell repertoires in COVID-19. The CDR3 totals 16 residues. Between the trimmed V and J ends, which lost 1 base and 0 bases, there was a span of 7 bases. Germline V gene lookup returns CDR1 LGHDT and CDR2 YNNKEL (reference sequence). Original data processing: Estimates of nucleated cell counts were drawn from the amplification of reference gene primers. Data came from immunoSEQ multiplex PCR; TCRdb stores just in-frame clones and leaves some out. V and J calls and clone size are copied from that table; D and trimming were computed from the DNA. Here the sample spans under 450,000 clones, around 86% being singletons. Participants, about 18 to 90 years old, spanned about two dozen US areas.

The origin of this receptor is a woman in her 50s who had recovered from COVID-19. This chain joins TRBV3-1 (or the pseudogene TRBV3-2) and TRBJ2-6; D gene uncertain. The sample consisted of PBMCs or T cells enriched from blood (not recorded which). The CDR3 DNA is TGTGCCAGCAGCCAAGGCGGTCACTCTGGGGCCAACGTCCTGACTTTC. The encoded protein is CASSQGGHSGANVLTF.